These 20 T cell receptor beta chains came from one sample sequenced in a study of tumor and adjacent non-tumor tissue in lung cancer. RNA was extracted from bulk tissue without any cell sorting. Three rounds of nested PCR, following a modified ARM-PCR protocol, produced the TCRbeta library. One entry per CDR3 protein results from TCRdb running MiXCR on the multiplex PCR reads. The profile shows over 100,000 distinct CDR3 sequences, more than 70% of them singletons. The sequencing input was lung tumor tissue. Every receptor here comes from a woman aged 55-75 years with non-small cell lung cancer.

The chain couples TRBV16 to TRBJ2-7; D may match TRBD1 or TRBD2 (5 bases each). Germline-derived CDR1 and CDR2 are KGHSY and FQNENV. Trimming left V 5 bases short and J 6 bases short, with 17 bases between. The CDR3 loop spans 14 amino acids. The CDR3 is CASSTGLGPSEQYF. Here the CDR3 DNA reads TGTGCCAGCAGCACGGGGCTAGGCCCCTCCGAGCAGTACTTC.

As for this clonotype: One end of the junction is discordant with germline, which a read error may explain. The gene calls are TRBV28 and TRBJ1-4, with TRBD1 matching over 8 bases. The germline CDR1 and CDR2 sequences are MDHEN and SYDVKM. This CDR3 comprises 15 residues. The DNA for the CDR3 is TGTGTCAGCGGCCTCCCCGGACAGGGAGCCGAAAAACTGTTTTTT. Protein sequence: CVSGLPGQGAEKLFF.

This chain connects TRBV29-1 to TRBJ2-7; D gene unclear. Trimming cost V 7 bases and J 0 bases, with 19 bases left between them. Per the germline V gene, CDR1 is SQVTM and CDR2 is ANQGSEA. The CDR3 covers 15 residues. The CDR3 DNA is TGCAGCGATGCGCGTTCAATTACGGACTCCTACGAGCAGTACTTC. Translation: CSDARSITDSYEQYF.

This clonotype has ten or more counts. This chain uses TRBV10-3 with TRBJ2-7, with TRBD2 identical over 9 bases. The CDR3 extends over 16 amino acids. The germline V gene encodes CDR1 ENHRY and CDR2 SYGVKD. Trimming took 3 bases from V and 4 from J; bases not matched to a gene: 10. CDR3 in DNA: TGTGCCATCAGTGAAGGGGGAGGACTAGCGAGTTACGAGCAGTACTTC. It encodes CAISEGGGLASYEQYF.

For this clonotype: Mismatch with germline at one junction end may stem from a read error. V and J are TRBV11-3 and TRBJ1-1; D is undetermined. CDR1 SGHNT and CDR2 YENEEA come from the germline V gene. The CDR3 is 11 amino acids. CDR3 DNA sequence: TGTGCCAATAGCATCGACACTGAGGCTTTCTTT. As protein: CANSIDTEAFF.

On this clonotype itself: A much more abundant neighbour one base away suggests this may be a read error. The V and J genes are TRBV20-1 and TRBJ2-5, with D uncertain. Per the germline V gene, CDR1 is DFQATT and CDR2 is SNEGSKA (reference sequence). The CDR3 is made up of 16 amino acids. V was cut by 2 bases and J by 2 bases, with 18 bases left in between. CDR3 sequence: CSARSFGDGRQETQYF. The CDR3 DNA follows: TGCAGTGCTAGATCCTTCGGCGACGGACGACAAGAGACCCAGTACTTC.

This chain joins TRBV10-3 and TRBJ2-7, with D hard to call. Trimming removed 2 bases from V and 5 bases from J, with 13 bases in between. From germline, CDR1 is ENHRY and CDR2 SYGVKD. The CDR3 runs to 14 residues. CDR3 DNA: TGTGCCATCAGTGAGCGATGCCAGGACGACGAGCAGTACTTC. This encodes CAISERCQDDEQYF.

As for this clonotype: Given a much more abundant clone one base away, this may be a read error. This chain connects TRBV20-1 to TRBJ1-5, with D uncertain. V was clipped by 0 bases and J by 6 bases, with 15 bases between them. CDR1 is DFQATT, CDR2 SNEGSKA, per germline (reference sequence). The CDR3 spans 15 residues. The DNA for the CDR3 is TGCAGTGCTAGAGAAGACACGGGAGAGGGTCAGCCCCAGCATTTT. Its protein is CSAREDTGEGQPQHF.

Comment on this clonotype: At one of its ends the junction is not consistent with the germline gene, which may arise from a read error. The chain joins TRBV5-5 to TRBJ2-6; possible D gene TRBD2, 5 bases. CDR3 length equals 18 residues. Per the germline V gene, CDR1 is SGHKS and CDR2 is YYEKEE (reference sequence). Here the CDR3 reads CASSFLVRVPSGTNVLTF. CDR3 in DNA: TGTGCCAGCAGCTTTCTGGTGAGGGTTCCATCTGGGACCAACGTCCTGACTTTC. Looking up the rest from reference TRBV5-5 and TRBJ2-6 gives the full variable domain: DAGVTQSPTHLIKTRGQQVTLRCSPISGHKSVSWYQQVLGQGPQFIFQYYEKEERGRGNFPDRFSARQFPNYSSELNVNALLLGDSALYLCASSFLVRVPSGTNVLTFGAGSRLTVL.

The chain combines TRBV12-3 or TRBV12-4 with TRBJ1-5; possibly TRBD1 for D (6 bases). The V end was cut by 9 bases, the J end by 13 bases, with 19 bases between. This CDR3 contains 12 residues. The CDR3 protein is CASNDGTPAQHF. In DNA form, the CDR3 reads TGTGCCAGTAATGACGGGACACCCGCTCAGCATTTT.

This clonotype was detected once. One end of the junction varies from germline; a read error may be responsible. CDR3 sequence (DNA): TGTGCCAGCAGCGCGTACACTGGGGAGCTGTTTTTT. It yields the protein CASSAYTGELFF. V and J are TRBV11-2 and TRBJ2-2; D is unclear. In germline, CDR1 is SGHAT, CDR2 FQNNGV. The CDR3 totals 12 residues.

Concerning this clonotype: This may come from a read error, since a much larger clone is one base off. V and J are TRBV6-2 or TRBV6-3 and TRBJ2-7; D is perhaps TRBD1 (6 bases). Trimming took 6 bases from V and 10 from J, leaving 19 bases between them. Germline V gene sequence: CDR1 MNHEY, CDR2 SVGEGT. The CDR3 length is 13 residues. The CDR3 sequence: CASRLNRAQDQYF. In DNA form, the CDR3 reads TGTGCCAGCAGACTGAACAGGGCACAAGATCAGTACTTC.

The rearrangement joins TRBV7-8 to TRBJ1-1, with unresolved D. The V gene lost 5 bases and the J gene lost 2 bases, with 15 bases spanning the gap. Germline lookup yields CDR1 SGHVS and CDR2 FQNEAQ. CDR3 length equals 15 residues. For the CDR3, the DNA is TGTGCCAGCAGCCCTATGACCCTAGCAAACACTGAAGCTTTCTTT. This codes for CASSPMTLANTEAFF.

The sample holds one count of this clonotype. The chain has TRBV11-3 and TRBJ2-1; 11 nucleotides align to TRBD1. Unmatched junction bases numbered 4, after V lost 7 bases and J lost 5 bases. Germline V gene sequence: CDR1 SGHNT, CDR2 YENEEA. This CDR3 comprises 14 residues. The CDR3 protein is CASMGQGVNNEQFF. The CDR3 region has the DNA TGTGCCAGCATGGGACAGGGGGTCAACAATGAGCAGTTCTTC.

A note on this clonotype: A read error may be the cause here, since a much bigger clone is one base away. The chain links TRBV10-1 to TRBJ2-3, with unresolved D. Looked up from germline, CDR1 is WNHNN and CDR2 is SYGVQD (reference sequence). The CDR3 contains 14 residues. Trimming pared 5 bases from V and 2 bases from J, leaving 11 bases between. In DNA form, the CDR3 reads TGCGCCAGCAGTCAGATAGGCTTCACAGATACGCAGTATTTT. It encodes CASSQIGFTDTQYF.

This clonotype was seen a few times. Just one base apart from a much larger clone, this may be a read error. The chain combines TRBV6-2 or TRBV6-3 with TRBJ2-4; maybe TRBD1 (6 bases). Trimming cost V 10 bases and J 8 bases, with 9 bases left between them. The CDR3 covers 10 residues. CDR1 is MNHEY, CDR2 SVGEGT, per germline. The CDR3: CAIRGHIQYF. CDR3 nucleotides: TGTGCCATCAGGGGTCACATTCAGTACTTC.

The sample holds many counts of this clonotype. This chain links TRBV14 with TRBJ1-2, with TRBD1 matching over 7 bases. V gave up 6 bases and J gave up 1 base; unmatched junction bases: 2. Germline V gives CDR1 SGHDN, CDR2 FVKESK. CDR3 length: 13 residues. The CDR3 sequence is CASRGDSNYGYTF. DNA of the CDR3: TGTGCCAGCAGAGGGGACAGTAACTATGGCTACACCTTC.

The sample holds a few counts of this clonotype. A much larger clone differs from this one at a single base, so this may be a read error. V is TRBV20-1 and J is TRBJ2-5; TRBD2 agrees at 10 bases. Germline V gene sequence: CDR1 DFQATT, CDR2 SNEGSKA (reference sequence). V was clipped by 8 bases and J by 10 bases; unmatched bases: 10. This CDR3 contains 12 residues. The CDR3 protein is CSTLGVAGGQYF. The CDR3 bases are TGCAGTACCCTAGGGGTAGCGGGGGGCCAGTACTTC.

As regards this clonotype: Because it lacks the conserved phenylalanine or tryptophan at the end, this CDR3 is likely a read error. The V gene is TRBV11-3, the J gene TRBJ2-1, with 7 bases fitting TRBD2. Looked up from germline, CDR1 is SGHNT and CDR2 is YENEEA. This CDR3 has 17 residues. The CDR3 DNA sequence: TGTGCCAGCAGCATAGAGTTGACTAGCTGGAACCACAATGAGCAGTTCTTA. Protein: CASSIELTSWNHNEQFL.

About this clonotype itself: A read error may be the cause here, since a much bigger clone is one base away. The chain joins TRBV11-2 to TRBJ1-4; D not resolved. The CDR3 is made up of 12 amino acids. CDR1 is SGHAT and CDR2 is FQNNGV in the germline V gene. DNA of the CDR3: TGTGCCAGCAGCTCAGCGCGCGAAAAACTGTATTTT. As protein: CASSSAREKLYF.